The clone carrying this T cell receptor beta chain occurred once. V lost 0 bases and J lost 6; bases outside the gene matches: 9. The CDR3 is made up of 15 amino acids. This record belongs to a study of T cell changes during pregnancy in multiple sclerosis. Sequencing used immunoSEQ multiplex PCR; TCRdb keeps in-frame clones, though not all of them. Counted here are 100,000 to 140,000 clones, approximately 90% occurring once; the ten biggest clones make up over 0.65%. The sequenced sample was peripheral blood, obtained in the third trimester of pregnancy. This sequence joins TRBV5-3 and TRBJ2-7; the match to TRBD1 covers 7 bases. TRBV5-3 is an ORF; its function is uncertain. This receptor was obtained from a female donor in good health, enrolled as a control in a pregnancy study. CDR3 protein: CARSLAGRGLSEQYF. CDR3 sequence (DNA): TGTGCCAGAAGCTTGGCCGGCAGGGGGTTGTCCGAGCAGTACTTC.